The 3 T cell receptor beta chains in this list originate from one sample, sequenced in a study of shared clonotypes between healthy human individuals. The table came from immunoSEQ multiplex PCR; TCRdb's copy has only in-frame clones and leaves some out. Of under 2,500,000 clones detected, 90% to 96% appear once; the ten largest clones hold around 0.13%. Sequencing was done on a sample of naive CD4+ T cells sorted from blood. Documented subset: CD45RA+ positively selected. All receptors derive from a man aged 18 to 30 in good health.

V gene TRBV9 combines with J gene TRBJ1-3; a weak D match, TRBD1 (6 bases). The CDR3 has 14 amino acids. Germline V gene data show CDR1 as SGDLS and CDR2 as YYNGEE. Trimming took off 4 bases at V and 4 bases at J, with 12 bases between the two ends. This chain's CDR3 is CASSPPGTGNTIYF. For the CDR3, the DNA is TGTGCCAGCAGCCCCCCTGGGACAGGAAACACCATATATTTT.

A few counts support this clone. The gene calls are TRBV19 and TRBJ2-2, with D hard to call. In germline, CDR1 is LNHDA, CDR2 SQIVND (reference sequence). CDR3 length: 14 amino acids. Trimming pared 5 bases from V and 2 bases from J, leaving 9 bases between. CDR3 sequence (DNA): TGTGCCAGTAGTGGGTCGGCAAACACCGGGGAGCTGTTTTTT. Its translation is CASSGSANTGELFF.

The rearrangement uses TRBV11-2 and TRBJ2-5; 7 bases agree with TRBD1. J lost 5 bases, V lost 0 bases, and 6 bases had no gene match. This CDR3 region has 15 residues. CDR1 is SGHAT, CDR2 FQNNGV, per germline. CDR3 bases: TGTGCCAGCAGCTTAGATCAAGGGGGCTGGGAGACCCAGTACTTC. Its translation: CASSLDQGGWETQYF.